This T cell receptor beta chain derives from a study of regulatory T cells in long-lasting Graves disease. The wider study: Freshly diagnosed Graves' patients had used antithyroid drugs for under 3 months. Notes on the study in general: Persistent disease was associated with favored TRBV28 usage and with favored use of TRBJ1-2 and TRBJ2-5.

iRepertoire HTBI primers and Arm-PCR of CDR3 regions built TCR beta libraries. Using its own MiXCR run on the multiplex PCR reads, TCRdb lists one record per CDR3 protein. This table holds about 610,000 distinct CDR3 sequences, around 15% found once. The ends were cut back, 3 bases at V and 11 bases at J, with 20 bases in the middle. The length of the CDR3 is 15 residues. In germline, CDR1 is MDHEN, CDR2 SYDVKM. Sample time point: newly diagnosed GD, antithyroid drugs for less than 3 months. PBMCs were the source of the RNA used for TCR sequencing. The sample holds a few counts of this clonotype. The antigen is unknown. One base away lies a much larger clone, so this may be a sequencing read error. In addition, the sample was reused for a study of T cells in Graves' hyperthyroidism and ophthalmopathy. As reported in that work: Clonotypes that were expanded in thyroid above 0.001 mostly appeared in blood too.

The sequence was obtained from a man aged 18 to 29 with Graves disease. The sample consisted of peripheral blood mononuclear cells (PBMCs), taken at new diagnosis, from a patient treated with antithyroid drugs. This chain links TRBV28 with TRBJ2-1, with a possible D match to TRBD1 (5 bases). CDR3 region: CASSLGQPNVDKQFF. CDR3 bases: TGTGCCAGCAGTTTGGGGCAGCCAAATGTCGATAAGCAGTTCTTC.